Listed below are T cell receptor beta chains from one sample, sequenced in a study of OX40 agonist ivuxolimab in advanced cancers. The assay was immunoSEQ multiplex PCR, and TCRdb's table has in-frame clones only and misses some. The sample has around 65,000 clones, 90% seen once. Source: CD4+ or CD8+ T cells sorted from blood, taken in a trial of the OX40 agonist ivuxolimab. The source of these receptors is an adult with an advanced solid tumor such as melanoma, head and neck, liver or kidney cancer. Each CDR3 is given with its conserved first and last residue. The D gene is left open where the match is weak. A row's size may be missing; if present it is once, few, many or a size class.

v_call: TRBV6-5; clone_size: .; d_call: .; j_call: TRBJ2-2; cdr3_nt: TGTGCCAGCAGTTACGATAGTCGGGTCGGCACCGGGGAGCTGTTTTTT; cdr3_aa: CASSYDSRVGTGELFF
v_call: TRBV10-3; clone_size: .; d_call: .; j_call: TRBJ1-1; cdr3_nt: TGTGCCATCAGCGGACGGGAGAACACTGAAGCTTTCTTT; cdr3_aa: CAISGRENTEAFF
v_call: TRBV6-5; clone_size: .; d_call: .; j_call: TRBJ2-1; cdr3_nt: TGTGCCAGCAGTTACGGGGGGGCCCAGTTCTTC; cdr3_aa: CASSYGGAQFF
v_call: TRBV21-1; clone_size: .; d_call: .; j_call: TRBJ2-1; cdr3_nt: TGTGCCAGCAGCCCCGGGACAGGGGGCGATGAGCAGTTCTTC; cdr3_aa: CASSPGTGGDEQFF
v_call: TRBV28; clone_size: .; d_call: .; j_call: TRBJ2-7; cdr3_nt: TGTGCCAGCAGTCCCCGGGTACGGTACGAGCAGTACTTC; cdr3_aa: CASSPRVRYEQYF
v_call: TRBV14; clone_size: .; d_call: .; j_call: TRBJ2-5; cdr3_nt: TGTGCCAGCAGCCAGATTCCGTGGGGTGGAGAGACCCAGTACTTC; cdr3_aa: CASSQIPWGGETQYF
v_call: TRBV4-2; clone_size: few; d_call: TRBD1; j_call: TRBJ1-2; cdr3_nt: TGTGCCAGCAGCCAAGATACCCACAGGGGTGCTGGCTACACCTTC; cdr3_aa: CASSQDTHRGAGYTF
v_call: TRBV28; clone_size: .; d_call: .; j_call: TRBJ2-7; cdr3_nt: TGTGCCAGCACCATTTCCGGCCTAGGCTACGAGCAGTACTTC; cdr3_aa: CASTISGLGYEQYF
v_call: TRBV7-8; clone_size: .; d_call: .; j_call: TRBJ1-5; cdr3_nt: TGTGCCAGCAGCTTAGGAAATCAGCCCCAGCATTTT; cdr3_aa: CASSLGNQPQHF
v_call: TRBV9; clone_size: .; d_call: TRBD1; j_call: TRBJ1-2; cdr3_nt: TGTGCCAGCAGCTTCTCGACAGGGGCCGACTATGGCTACACCTTC; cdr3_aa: CASSFSTGADYGYTF
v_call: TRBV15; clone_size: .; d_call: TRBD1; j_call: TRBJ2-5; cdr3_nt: TGTGCCACCAGCAGAGCACTACAGGGGGCCGGGGAGACCCAGTACTTC; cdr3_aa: CATSRALQGAGETQYF
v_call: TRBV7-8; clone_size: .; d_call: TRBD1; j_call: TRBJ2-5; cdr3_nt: TGTGCCAGCAGCTCCCAAACCGGGACAGGACAAGAGACCCAGTACTTC; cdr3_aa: CASSSQTGTGQETQYF
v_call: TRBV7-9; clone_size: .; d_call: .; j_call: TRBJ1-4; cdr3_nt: TGTGCCAGCAGCTTATTGGGTCCGACGGGTGAAAAACTGTTTTTT; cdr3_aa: CASSLLGPTGEKLFF
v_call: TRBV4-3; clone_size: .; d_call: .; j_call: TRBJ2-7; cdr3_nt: TGCGCCAGCAGCCAAACGGAGGGTCACGAGCAGTACTTC; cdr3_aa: CASSQTEGHEQYF
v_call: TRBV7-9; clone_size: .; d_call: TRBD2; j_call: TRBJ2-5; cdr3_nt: TGTGCCAGCAGCCCCCCGCGGACTAGCGGCCAAGAGACCCAGTACTTC; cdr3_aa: CASSPPRTSGQETQYF
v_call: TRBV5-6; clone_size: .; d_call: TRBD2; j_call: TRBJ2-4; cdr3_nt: TGTGCCAGCAGCTTGCGGGGGGTAGCCAAAAACATTCAGTACTTC; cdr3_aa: CASSLRGVAKNIQYF
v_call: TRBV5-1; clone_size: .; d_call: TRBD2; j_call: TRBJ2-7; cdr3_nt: TGCGCCAGCAGCGCGACTAGCGGGAGCTCGTACGAGCAGTACTTC; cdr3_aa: CASSATSGSSYEQYF
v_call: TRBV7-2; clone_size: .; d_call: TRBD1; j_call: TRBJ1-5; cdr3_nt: TGTGCCAGCAGCGTCCAGGGGGGGGGCAATCAGCCCCAGCATTTT; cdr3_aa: CASSVQGGGNQPQHF
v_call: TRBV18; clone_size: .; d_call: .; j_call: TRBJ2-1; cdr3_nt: TGTGCCAGCTCACCACTAGGGTTATATGAGCAGTTCTTC; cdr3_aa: CASSPLGLYEQFF
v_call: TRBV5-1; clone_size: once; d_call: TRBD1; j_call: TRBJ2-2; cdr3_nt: TGCGCCAGCAGCTCAACCGGGACAGCAGTAACCGGGGAGCTGTTTTTT; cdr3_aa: CASSSTGTAVTGELFF
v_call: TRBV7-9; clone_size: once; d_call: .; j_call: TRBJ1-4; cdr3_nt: TGTGCCAGCAGCAGGGGCCGTAATGAAAAACTGTTTTTT; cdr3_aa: CASSRGRNEKLFF
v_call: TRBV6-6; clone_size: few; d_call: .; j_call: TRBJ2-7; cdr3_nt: TGTGCCAGCAGTTACAGCAGAAGCTCCTACGAGCAGTACTTC; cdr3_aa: CASSYSRSSYEQYF